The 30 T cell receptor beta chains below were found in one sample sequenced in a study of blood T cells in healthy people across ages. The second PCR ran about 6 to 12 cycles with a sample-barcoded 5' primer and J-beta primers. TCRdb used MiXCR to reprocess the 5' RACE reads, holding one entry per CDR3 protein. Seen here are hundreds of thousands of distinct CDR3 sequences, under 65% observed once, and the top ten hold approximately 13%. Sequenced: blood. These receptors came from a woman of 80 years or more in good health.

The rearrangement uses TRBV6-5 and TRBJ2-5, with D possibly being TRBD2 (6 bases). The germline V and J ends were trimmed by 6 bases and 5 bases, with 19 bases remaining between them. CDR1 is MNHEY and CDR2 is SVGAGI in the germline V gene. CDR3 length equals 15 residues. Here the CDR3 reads CASRTAPAGGETQYF. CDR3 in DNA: TGTGCCAGCAGAACCGCCCCAGCGGGTGGGGAGACCCAGTACTTC.

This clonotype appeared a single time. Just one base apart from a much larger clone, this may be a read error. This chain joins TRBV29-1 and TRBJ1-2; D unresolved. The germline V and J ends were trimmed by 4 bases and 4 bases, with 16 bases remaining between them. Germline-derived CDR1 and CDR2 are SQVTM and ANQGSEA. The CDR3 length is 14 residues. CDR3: CSVVGLGGSYGYTF. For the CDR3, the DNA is TGCAGCGTTGTCGGTCTAGGTGGGAGCTATGGCTACACCTTC.

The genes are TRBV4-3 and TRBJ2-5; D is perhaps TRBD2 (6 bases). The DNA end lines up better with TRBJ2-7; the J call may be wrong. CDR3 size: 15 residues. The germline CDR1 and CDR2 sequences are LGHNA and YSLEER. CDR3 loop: CASSQDPAGVYEQYF. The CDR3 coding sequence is TGCGCCAGCAGCCAAGATCCAGCGGGTGTTTACGAGCAGTACTTC.

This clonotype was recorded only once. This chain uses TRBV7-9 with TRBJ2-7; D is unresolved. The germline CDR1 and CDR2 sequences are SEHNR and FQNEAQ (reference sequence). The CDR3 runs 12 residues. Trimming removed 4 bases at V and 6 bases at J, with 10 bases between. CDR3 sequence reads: CASSSGRIEQYF. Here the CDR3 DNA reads TGTGCCAGCAGCTCAGGACGGATCGAGCAGTACTTC.

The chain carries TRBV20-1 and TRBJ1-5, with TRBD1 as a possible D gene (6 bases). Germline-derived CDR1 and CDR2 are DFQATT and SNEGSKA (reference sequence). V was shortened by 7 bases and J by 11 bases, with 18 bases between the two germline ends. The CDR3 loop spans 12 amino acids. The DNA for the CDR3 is TGCAGTGTCGGGGACACTCCTCAAGCCCAGCATTTT. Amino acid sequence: CSVGDTPQAQHF.

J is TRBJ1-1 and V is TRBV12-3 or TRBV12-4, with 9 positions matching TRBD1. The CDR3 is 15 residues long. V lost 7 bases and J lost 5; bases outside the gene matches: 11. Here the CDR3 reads CASTKGGTGTTEAFF. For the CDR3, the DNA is TGTGCCAGCACCAAAGGGGGGACAGGGACGACTGAAGCTTTCTTT.

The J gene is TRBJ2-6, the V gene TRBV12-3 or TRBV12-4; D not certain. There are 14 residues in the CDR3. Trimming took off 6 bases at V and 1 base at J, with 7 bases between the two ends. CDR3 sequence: CASRLGSGANVLTF. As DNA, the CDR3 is TGTGCCAGCAGGTTGGGATCTGGGGCCAACGTCCTGACTTTC.

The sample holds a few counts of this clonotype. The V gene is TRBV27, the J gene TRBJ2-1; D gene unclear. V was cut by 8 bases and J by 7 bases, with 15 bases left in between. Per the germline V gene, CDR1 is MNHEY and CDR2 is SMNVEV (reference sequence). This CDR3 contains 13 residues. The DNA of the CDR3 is TGTGCCAGCTCCTCAAGGCTTACGAATGAGCAGTTCTTC. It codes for CASSSRLTNEQFF.

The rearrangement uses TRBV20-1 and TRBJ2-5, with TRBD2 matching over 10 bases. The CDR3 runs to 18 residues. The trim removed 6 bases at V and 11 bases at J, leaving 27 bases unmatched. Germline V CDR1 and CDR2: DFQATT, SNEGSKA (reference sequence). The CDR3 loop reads CSARPGLARLVLYNEQYF. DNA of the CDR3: TGCAGTGCCCGGCCGGGACTAGCGAGACTCGTTCTTTACAATGAGCAGTACTTC.

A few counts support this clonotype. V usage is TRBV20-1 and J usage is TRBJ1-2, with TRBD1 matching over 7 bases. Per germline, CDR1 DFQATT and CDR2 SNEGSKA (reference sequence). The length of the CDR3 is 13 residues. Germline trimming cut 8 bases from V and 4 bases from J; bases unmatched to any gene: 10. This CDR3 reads CSYGRGTAYGYTF. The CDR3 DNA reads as TGCAGTTACGGCCGGGGGACAGCCTATGGCTACACCTTC.

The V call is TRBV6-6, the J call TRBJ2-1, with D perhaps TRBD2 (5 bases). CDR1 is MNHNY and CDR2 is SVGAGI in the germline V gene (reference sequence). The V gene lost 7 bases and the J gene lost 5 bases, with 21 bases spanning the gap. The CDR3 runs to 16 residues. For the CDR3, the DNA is TGTGCCAGCACCAACACCCGGGGTAGGAAAGACAATGAGCAGTTCTTC. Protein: CASTNTRGRKDNEQFF.

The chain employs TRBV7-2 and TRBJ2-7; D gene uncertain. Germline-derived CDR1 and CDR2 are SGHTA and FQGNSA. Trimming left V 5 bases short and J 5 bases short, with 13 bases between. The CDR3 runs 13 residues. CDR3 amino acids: CASSLHLSNEQYF. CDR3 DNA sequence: TGTGCCAGCAGCCTACACCTGTCAAACGAGCAGTACTTC.

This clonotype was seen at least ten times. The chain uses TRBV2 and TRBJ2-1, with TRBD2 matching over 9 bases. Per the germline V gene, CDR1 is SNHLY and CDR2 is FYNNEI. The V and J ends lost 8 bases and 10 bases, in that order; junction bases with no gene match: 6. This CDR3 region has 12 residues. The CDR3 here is CASALAGSEQFF. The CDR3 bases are TGTGCCAGCGCCCTAGCGGGAAGCGAGCAGTTCTTC.

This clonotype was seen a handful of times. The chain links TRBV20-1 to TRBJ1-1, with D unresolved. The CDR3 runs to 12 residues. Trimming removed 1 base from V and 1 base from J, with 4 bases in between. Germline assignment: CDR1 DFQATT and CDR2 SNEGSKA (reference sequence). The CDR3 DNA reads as TGCAGTGCTAGAGTCGAGAACACTGAAGCTTTCTTT. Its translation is CSARVENTEAFF.

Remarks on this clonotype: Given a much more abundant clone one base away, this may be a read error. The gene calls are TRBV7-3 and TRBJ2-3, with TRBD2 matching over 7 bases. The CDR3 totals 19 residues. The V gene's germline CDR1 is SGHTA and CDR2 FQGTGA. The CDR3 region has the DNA TGTGCCAGCAACTTAACGTCTAATGGGGGGGGACTTCGCACAGATACGCAGTATTTT. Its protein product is CASNLTSNGGGLRTDTQYF.

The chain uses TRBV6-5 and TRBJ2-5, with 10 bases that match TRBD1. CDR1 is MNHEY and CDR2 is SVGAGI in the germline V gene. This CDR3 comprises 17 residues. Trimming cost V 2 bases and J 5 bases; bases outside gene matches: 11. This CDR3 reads CASSYTLGQGVQETQYF. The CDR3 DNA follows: TGTGCCAGCAGTTACACCCTAGGACAGGGGGTCCAGGAGACCCAGTACTTC.

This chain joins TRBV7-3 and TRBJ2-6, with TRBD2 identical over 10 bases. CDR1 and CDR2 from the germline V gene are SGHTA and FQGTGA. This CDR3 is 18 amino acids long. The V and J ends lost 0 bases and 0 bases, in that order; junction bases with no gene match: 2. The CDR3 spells CASSLTSSGSSGANVLTF. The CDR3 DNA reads TGTGCCAGCAGCTTAACGTCTAGCGGGAGCTCTGGGGCCAACGTCCTGACTTTC.

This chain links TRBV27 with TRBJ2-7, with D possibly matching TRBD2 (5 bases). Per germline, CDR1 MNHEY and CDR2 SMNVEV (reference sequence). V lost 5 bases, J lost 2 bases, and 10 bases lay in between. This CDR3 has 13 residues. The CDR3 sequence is CASSRAGAYEQYF. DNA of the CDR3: TGTGCCAGCAGTCGGGCGGGTGCCTACGAGCAGTACTTC.

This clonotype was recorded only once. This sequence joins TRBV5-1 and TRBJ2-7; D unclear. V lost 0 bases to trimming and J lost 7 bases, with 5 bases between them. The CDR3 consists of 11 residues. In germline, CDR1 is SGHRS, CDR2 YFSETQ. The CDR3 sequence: CASSLETEQYF. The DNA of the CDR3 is TGCGCCAGCAGCTTGGAAACGGAGCAGTACTTC.

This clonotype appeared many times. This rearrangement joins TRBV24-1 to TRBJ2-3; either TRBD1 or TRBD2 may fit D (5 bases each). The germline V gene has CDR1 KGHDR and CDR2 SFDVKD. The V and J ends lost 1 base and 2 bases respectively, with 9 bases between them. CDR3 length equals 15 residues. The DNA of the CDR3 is TGTGCCACCAGTGATTTTCGGGACCTCACAGATACGCAGTATTTT. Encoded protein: CATSDFRDLTDTQYF.

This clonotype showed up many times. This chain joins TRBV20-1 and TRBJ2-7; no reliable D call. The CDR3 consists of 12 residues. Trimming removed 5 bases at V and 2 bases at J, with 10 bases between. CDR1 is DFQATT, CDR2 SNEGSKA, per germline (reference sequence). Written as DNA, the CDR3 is TGCAGTGCTCCGGGTCCCCCCTACGAGCAGTACTTC. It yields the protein CSAPGPPYEQYF.

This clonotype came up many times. The CDR3 DNA follows: TGCGCCAGCAGCTTGGACAGGACTTACTACGAGCAGTACTTC. It specifies CASSLDRTYYEQYF. The V call is TRBV5-1, the J call TRBJ2-7; possibly TRBD1 or TRBD2 for D (5 bases each). In germline, CDR1 is SGHRS, CDR2 YFSETQ. Trimming left V 0 bases short and J 3 bases short, with 10 bases between. The CDR3 extends over 14 amino acids.

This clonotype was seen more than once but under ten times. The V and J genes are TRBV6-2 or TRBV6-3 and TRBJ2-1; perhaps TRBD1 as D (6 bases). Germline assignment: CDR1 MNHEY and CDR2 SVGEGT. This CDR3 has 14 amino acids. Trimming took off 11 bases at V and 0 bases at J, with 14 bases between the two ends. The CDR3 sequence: CAAKTGISYNEQFF. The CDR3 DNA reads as TGTGCCGCTAAAACAGGGATCTCCTACAATGAGCAGTTCTTC.

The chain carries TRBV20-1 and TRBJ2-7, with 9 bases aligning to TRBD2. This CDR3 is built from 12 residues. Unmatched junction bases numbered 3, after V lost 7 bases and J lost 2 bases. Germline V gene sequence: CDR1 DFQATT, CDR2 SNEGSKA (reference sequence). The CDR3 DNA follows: TGCAGTGTAGCGGGAGTAACCTACGAGCAGTACTTC. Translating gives CSVAGVTYEQYF.

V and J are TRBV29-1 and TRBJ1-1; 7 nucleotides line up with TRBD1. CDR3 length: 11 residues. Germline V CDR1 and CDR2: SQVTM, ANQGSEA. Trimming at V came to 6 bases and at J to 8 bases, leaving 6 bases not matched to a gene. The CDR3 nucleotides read TGCAGCGTAGGGGACAGACGAGAAGCTTTCTTT. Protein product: CSVGDRREAFF. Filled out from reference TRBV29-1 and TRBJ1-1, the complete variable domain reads SAVISQKPSRDICQRGTSLTIQCQVDSQVTMMFWYRQQPGQSLTLIATANQGSEATYESGFVIDKFPISRPNLTFSTLTVSNMSPEDSSIYLCSVGDRREAFFGQGTRLTVV.

The CDR3 DNA reads TGTGCCAGCAGCCACAAGTGGGGCCAGCCCCAGCATTTT. Its protein product is CASSHKWGQPQHF. The chain recombines TRBV7-6 with TRBJ1-5, with D possibly matching TRBD1 (5 bases). Trimming cost V 5 bases and J 7 bases, with 12 bases left between them. Germline assignment: CDR1 SGHVS and CDR2 FNYEAQ. The CDR3 runs 13 residues.

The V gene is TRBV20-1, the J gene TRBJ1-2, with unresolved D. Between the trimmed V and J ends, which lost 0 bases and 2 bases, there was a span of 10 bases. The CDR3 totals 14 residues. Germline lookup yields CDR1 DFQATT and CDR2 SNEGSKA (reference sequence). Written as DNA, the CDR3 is TGCAGTGCTAGAGATTCGGACGGAAACTATGGCTACACCTTC. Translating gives CSARDSDGNYGYTF.

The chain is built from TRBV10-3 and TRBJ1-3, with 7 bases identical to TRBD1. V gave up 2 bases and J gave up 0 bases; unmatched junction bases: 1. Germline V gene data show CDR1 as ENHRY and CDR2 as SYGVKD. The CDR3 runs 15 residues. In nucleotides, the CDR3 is TGTGCCATCAGTGAGGGACAGGCCTCTGGAAACACCATATATTTT. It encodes CAISEGQASGNTIYF.

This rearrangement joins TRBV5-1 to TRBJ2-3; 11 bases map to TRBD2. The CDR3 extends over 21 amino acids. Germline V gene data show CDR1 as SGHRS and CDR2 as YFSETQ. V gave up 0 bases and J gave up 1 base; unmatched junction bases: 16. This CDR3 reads CASSLEGVLAGAFRGTDTQYF. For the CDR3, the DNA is TGCGCCAGCAGCTTGGAGGGGGTACTAGCGGGGGCGTTTCGTGGCACAGATACGCAGTATTTT.

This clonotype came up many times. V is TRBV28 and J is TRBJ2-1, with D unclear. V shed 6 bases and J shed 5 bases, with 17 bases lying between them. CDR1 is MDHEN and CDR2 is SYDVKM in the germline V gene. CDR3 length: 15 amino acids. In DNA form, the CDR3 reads TGTGCCAGCAGCCCACAGTGGCTAGGGAACAATGAGCAGTTCTTC. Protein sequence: CASSPQWLGNNEQFF. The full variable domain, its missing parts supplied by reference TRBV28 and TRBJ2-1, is DVKVTQSSRYLVKRTGEKVFLECVQDMDHENMFWYRQDPGLGLRLIYFSYDVKMKEKGDIPEGYSVSREKKERFSLILESASTNQTSMYLCASSPQWLGNNEQFFGPGTRLTVL.